This T cell receptor (beta chain) stems from a study of long-term antiretroviral therapy in people with HIV. This clone was counted only a few times. The antigen is undetermined. The study, taken as a whole, reports: ART-treated samples gained diversity yet remained below transplant donor controls. HIV repertoire CDR3 lengths ranged less widely than those of controls. No data on ART adherence, viral resistance or therapy changes.

Version v3.0 of the immunoSEQ assay was performed at survey level. Some clones are missing from TCRdb's copy, which holds only in-frame ones; the method was immunoSEQ multiplex PCR. Of roughly 11,000 clones listed, around three quarters are singletons. Germline CDR1 and CDR2: LGHNA and YNFKEQ. Trimming at V came to 4 bases and at J to 4 bases, leaving 11 bases not matched to a gene. The CDR3 is made up of 18 amino acids. The sample was unsorted PBMCs, taken about 3.3 years before starting antiretroviral therapy. The gene calls are TRBV4-2 and TRBJ2-4; 12 positions match TRBD2. The sequence was obtained from a man in his forties with HIV. The CDR3 sequence is CASSPLAGGSSGKNIQYF. DNA of the CDR3: TGTGCCAGCAGCCCTCTAGCGGGAGGGTCTTCGGGGAAAAACATTCAGTACTTC.